The 32 T cell receptor beta chains reported below all come from one sample, sequenced in a study of T cells in Graves' hyperthyroidism and ophthalmopathy. Amplification of TCR beta CDR3 regions was performed using RNA transcripts as template. An initial round of RT-PCR targeting the TCR CDR3 relied on the HTBI primer set. MiXCR, run by TCRdb on the multiplex PCR reads, gives a single entry per CDR3 protein. This table holds roughly 500,000 distinct CDR3 sequences, about 22% found once. Sequenced: blood. The receptor source for this set is a woman in her sixties or seventies with Graves' ophthalmopathy.

In this sample, this clonotype turned up a few times. The chain is built from TRBV20-1 and TRBJ1-1; tentatively, D is TRBD1 (5 bases). Deletions cut 6 bases from V and 1 base from J, with 18 bases between. From germline, CDR1 is DFQATT and CDR2 SNEGSKA (reference sequence). The CDR3 covers 15 residues. CDR3: CSATPPWDPNTEAFF. In nucleotides, the CDR3 is TGCAGTGCCACCCCCCCGTGGGACCCGAACACTGAAGCTTTCTTT.

This clonotype was counted between two and nine times. For the CDR3, the DNA is TGCGCCAGCAGCCAAAGGAGGAATTCACCCCTCCACTTT. This encodes CASSQRRNSPLHF. The chain joins TRBV4-1 to TRBJ1-6; D gene ambiguous. V lost 2 bases and J lost 7, with 6 bases in between. Germline CDR1 reads MGHRA; CDR2 reads YSYEKL. The CDR3 is 13 amino acids.

This sequence joins TRBV6-1 and TRBJ2-5; 14 bases fit TRBD2. The CDR3 is made up of 16 amino acids. CDR1 MNHNS and CDR2 SASEGT come from the germline V gene. V lost 6 bases, J lost 4 bases, and 7 bases stayed unmatched. CDR3 nucleotide sequence: TGTGCCAGCAGCATTCGACTAGCGGGAGGGGGAGAGACCCAGTACTTC. Translated, it gives CASSIRLAGGGETQYF.

This clonotype was counted at least ten times. The chain couples TRBV7-2 to TRBJ2-1; D is possibly TRBD2 (6 bases). The CDR3 is 15 residues long. CDR1 is SGHTA and CDR2 is FQGNSA in the germline V gene. The V end lost 1 base, the J end lost 0 bases, and 7 bases lay between the germline ends. CDR3 sequence (DNA): TGTGCCAGCAGCTTAGTCGGGAGCTCCTACAATGAGCAGTTCTTC. This translates into CASSLVGSSYNEQFF.

This clonotype was detected only a few times. The V and J genes are TRBV12-5 and TRBJ2-7; D may be TRBD1 or TRBD2 (6 bases each). CDR3 size: 14 residues. Germline CDR1 and CDR2: LGHNT and FRNRAP. The ends were cut back, 4 bases at V and 3 bases at J, with 13 bases in the middle. CDR3 amino acids: CASGSTGGLYEQYF. CDR3 nucleotides: TGTGCTAGTGGTTCCACCGGGGGCCTCTACGAGCAGTACTTC.

This clonotype showed up many times. V gene TRBV7-3 combines with J gene TRBJ2-2; D is uncertain. The CDR3 contains 12 residues. The germline CDR1 and CDR2 sequences are SGHTA and FQGTGA. The V and J ends lost 5 bases and 5 bases respectively, with 6 bases between them. This CDR3 reads CASSPPTGELFF. The CDR3, as DNA: TGTGCCAGCAGCCCTCCAACCGGGGAGCTGTTTTTT.

Points on this clonotype: Here the CDR3 omits its conserved ending phenylalanine or tryptophan, so a read error is the likely source. The chain joins TRBV2 to TRBJ2-6; D is unclear. Germline CDR1 is SNHLY and CDR2 is FYNNEI. V shed 7 bases and J shed 3 bases, with 4 bases lying between them. The CDR3 loop spans 12 amino acids. The CDR3 nucleotides read TGTGCCAGCAAGAGTGGGGCCAACGTCCTGACTCTC. Protein product: CASKSGANVLTL.

This clonotype was seen more than once but under ten times. V gene TRBV19 combines with J gene TRBJ1-5; D perhaps matches TRBD1 (5 bases). V lost 10 bases, J lost 4 bases, and 14 bases lay in between. Per germline, CDR1 LNHDA and CDR2 SQIVND (reference sequence). This CDR3 comprises 13 residues. In nucleotides, the CDR3 is TGTGCCACCCGGGGGACGGGTAATCAGCCCCAGCATTTT. It yields the protein CATRGTGNQPQHF.

V and J are TRBV5-1 and TRBJ2-1, with TRBD2 identical over 8 bases. The CDR3 consists of 15 residues. J gave up 6 bases and V 4 bases, and 9 bases lay outside the gene matches. In germline, CDR1 is SGHRS, CDR2 YFSETQ. The CDR3 protein is CASSPAGTSSNEQFF. The CDR3 bases are TGCGCCAGCAGCCCGGCGGGGACTAGTTCCAATGAGCAGTTCTTC.

This clonotype came up a few times. This rearrangement joins TRBV7-9 to TRBJ1-1, with 11 bases matching TRBD1. The CDR3 consists of 18 residues. Per the germline V gene, CDR1 is SEHNR and CDR2 is FQNEAQ (reference sequence). With V trimmed by 5 bases and J by 1 base, 12 bases remained unmatched. CDR3 region: CASSLGQGAILENTEAFF. The CDR3 DNA follows: TGTGCCAGCAGCCTCGGACAGGGGGCAATTCTTGAGAACACTGAAGCTTTCTTT.

In nucleotides, the CDR3 is TGTGCCAGTAGTATAATTGGACAGGGTAGGAATGAGCAGTTCTTC. Its protein is CASSIIGQGRNEQFF. The chain carries TRBV19 and TRBJ2-1, with 8 nucleotides matching TRBD1. The trim removed 2 bases at V and 7 bases at J, leaving 7 bases unmatched. CDR1 and CDR2 from the germline V gene are LNHDA and SQIVND (reference sequence). The CDR3 sequence is 15 residues long.

This clonotype turned up a few times. The V and J genes are TRBV7-2 and TRBJ1-5; unclear D gene. The CDR3 is made up of 12 amino acids. Per the germline V gene, CDR1 is SGHTA and CDR2 is FQGNSA. The germline V and J ends were trimmed by 3 bases and 6 bases, with 6 bases remaining between them. CDR3 DNA: TGTGCCAGCAGCTTCAGATCTCAGCCCCAGCATTTT. Its translation: CASSFRSQPQHF.

A few counts support this clonotype. The V call is TRBV3-1, the J call TRBJ2-1; TRBD2 agrees at 9 bases. Germline assignment: CDR1 LGHDT and CDR2 YNNKEL (reference sequence). There are 16 residues in the CDR3. V shed 5 bases and J 7 bases; nucleotides not matched to a gene: 12. CDR3 DNA: TGTGCCAGCAGCTCCTTTGCGGGGGGGCTGGAGAATGAGCAGTTCTTC. Amino acid sequence: CASSSFAGGLENEQFF.

The chain has TRBV12-3 or TRBV12-4 and TRBJ2-4; D gene uncertain. CDR3 length equals 16 residues. V shed 1 base and J shed 0 bases, with 10 bases lying between them. DNA for the CDR3: TGTGCCAGCAGTTTAGAGGGAACCCTAGCCAAAAACATTCAGTACTTC. Protein: CASSLEGTLAKNIQYF.

Remarks on this clonotype: A single base separates this from a much larger clone, so it may be a read error. V usage is TRBV2 and J usage is TRBJ2-1; a weak D match, TRBD2 (6 bases). The CDR3 is 13 residues long. The V gene lost 7 bases and the J gene lost 3 bases, with 10 bases spanning the gap. Germline V gives CDR1 SNHLY, CDR2 FYNNEI. CDR3 protein: CASTWRGYNEQFF. For the CDR3, the DNA is TGTGCCAGCACCTGGAGGGGCTACAATGAGCAGTTCTTC. Looking up the rest from reference TRBV2 and TRBJ2-1 gives the full variable domain: EPEVTQTPSHQVTQMGQEVILRCVPISNHLYFYWYRQILGQKVEFLVSFYNNEISEKSEIFDDQFSVERPDGSNFTLKIRSTKLEDSAMYFCASTWRGYNEQFFGPGTRLTVL.

This clonotype was counted only a few times. The chain recombines TRBV7-9 with TRBJ1-4; 7 nucleotides align to TRBD1. Per the germline V gene, CDR1 is SEHNR and CDR2 is FQNEAQ (reference sequence). Losses at the gene ends were 1 base for V and 8 bases for J; bases not matched to a gene: 7. The CDR3 has 15 amino acids. The CDR3 sequence is CASSLGDRVAEKLFF. The CDR3 coding sequence is TGTGCCAGCAGCTTAGGAGACAGGGTGGCCGAAAAACTGTTTTTT.

This clonotype has just a few counts. For the CDR3, the DNA is TGCAGTGCTAGTTCATCACAAAGAGACAGGGGCTATGGCTACACCTTC. It translates to CSASSSQRDRGYGYTF. The gene calls are TRBV20-1 and TRBJ1-2, with TRBD1 matching 8 bases. The CDR3 length is 16 residues. The germline CDR1 and CDR2 sequences are DFQATT and SNEGSKA (reference sequence). The J segment lost 4 bases and the V segment lost 3 bases, leaving 13 bases of the junction unmatched.

This clonotype came up many times. V is TRBV9 and J is TRBJ1-1; maybe TRBD1 (5 bases). V was shortened by 3 bases and J by 5 bases, with 14 bases between the two germline ends. CDR3 length: 14 residues. Germline assignment: CDR1 SGDLS and CDR2 YYNGEE. DNA for the CDR3: TGTGCCAGCAGCGCCGACGGGGGGACGACTGAAGCTTTCTTT. This encodes CASSADGGTTEAFF.

The sample holds many counts of this clonotype. The rearrangement links TRBV11-2 to TRBJ1-1; D gene uncertain. Trimming removed 5 bases from V and 0 bases from J, with 10 bases in between. The CDR3 totals 14 residues. Germline values: CDR1 SGHAT, CDR2 FQNNGV. In DNA form, the CDR3 reads TGTGCCAGCAGCCTACGACCGTTGAACACTGAAGCTTTCTTT. Its translation: CASSLRPLNTEAFF.

This clonotype was counted at least ten times. V is TRBV2 and J is TRBJ2-2, with D perhaps TRBD1 (5 bases). CDR1 and CDR2 (germline): SNHLY, FYNNEI. V lost 5 bases and J 5 bases, leaving 9 bases between the germline ends. The CDR3 has 13 residues. CDR3 protein: CASSPRGTGELFF. The CDR3 coding sequence is TGTGCCAGCAGTCCTAGGGGTACCGGGGAGCTGTTTTTT.

The chain couples TRBV28 to TRBJ1-5; TRBD1 matches 7 bases. V gave up 3 bases and J gave up 7 bases; unmatched junction bases: 9. This CDR3 has 15 amino acids. Germline V gene sequence: CDR1 MDHEN, CDR2 SYDVKM. CDR3 residues: CASSLTGLIRQPQHF. The CDR3 DNA reads TGTGCCAGCAGTTTGACAGGGTTAATTCGACAGCCCCAGCATTTT.

This clonotype came up a few times. This chain connects TRBV5-1 to TRBJ1-1, with TRBD1 as a possible D gene (6 bases). CDR1 and CDR2 from the germline V gene are SGHRS and YFSETQ. V lost 0 bases and J lost 10, with 16 bases in between. The CDR3 has 14 amino acids. CDR3 in amino acids: CASSLEQGRMLAFF. The CDR3 DNA is TGCGCCAGCAGCTTGGAGCAGGGGAGGATGCTAGCTTTCTTT. Filled out from reference TRBV5-1 and TRBJ1-1, the complete variable domain reads KAGVTQTPRYLIKTRGQQVTLSCSPISGHRSVSWYQQTPGQGLQFLFEYFSETQRNKGNFPGRFSGRQFSNSRSEMNVSTLELGDSALYLCASSLEQGRMLAFFGQGTRLTVV.

This clonotype occurred a few times. The genes are TRBV3-1 and TRBJ2-3; the D is unclear. Germline lookup yields CDR1 LGHDT and CDR2 YNNKEL (reference sequence). CDR3 length: 12 residues. V was pared by 11 bases and J by 2 bases, with 11 bases between. The CDR3 sequence: CAFRALTDTQYF. CDR3 coding DNA: TGTGCCTTTAGGGCCCTCACAGATACGCAGTATTTT.

V gene TRBV5-4 combines with J gene TRBJ1-1; no reliable D call. CDR3 length: 15 residues. The V end was cut by 0 bases, the J end by 1 base, with 10 bases between. Germline CDR1 is SGHNT and CDR2 is YYREEE (reference sequence). The CDR3 loop is CASSLGTAKNTEAFF. CDR3 sequence (DNA): TGTGCCAGCAGCTTGGGTACAGCGAAGAACACTGAAGCTTTCTTT.

Comments on this clonotype: A much larger clone differs from this one at a single base, so this may be a read error. The chain combines TRBV3-1 with TRBJ1-5; 7 bases are a match to TRBD1. Trimming removed 5 bases from V and 9 bases from J; junction bases left unmatched: 7. CDR1 and CDR2 from the germline V gene are LGHDT and YNNKEL (reference sequence). The length of the CDR3 is 13 residues. The CDR3 protein is CASSYRGPRPQHF. CDR3 in DNA: TGTGCCAGCAGCTACAGGGGTCCCCGGCCCCAGCATTTT.

A few counts support this clonotype. A read error may produce the germline difference seen at one junction end. The chain carries TRBV6-5 and TRBJ1-4; no definite D call. CDR3 length: 13 amino acids. In germline, CDR1 is MNHEY, CDR2 SVGAGI. CDR3 amino acids: CASSYSYNKKLFF. CDR3 DNA sequence: TGTGCCAGCAGTTACAGCTATAATAAAAAACTGTTTTTT.

This clonotype was observed at least ten times. The rearrangement links TRBV28 to TRBJ2-3; TRBD1 aligns across 7 bases. Trimming at V came to 2 bases and at J to 1 base, leaving 12 bases not matched to a gene. This CDR3 has 18 amino acids. Germline CDR1 reads MDHEN; CDR2 reads SYDVKM. CDR3 sequence (DNA): TGTGCCAGCAGTTTACAGGGGGTGCCCGCGCCCCGCACAGATACGCAGTATTTT. As protein: CASSLQGVPAPRTDTQYF.

This chain links TRBV6-1 with TRBJ2-1; D is ambiguous. This CDR3 has 13 amino acids. Germline lookup yields CDR1 MNHNS and CDR2 SASEGT. V lost 0 bases to trimming and J lost 6 bases, with 6 bases between them. The CDR3, as DNA: TGTGCCAGCAGTGAAGCAGGTCTCAATGAGCAGTTCTTC. Its translation is CASSEAGLNEQFF.

This clonotype was counted a single time. V gene TRBV4-2 combines with J gene TRBJ2-7, with 7 positions matching TRBD1. The length of the CDR3 is 14 residues. CDR1 and CDR2 from the germline V gene are LGHNA and YNFKEQ. Trimming took 5 bases from V and 1 from J; bases not matched to a gene: 5. CDR3 DNA: TGTGCCAGCAGCAAAGGGACAGTTTCCTACGAGCAGTACTTC. Residues: CASSKGTVSYEQYF.

This clonotype was counted many times. The V gene is TRBV27, the J gene TRBJ2-1; D may be TRBD2 (6 bases). Germline-derived CDR1 and CDR2 are MNHEY and SMNVEV (reference sequence). This CDR3 region has 14 residues. The V and J ends lost 6 bases and 4 bases respectively, with 13 bases between them. CDR3 DNA: TGTGCCAGCAGAGAGGGGACTCCTTACAATGAGCAGTTCTTC. This encodes CASREGTPYNEQFF.

This clonotype was observed a few times. V usage is TRBV19 and J usage is TRBJ2-5; D is perhaps TRBD2 (6 bases). The V gene lost 5 bases and the J gene lost 5 bases, with 18 bases spanning the gap. CDR3 length: 15 amino acids. CDR1 LNHDA and CDR2 SQIVND come from the germline V gene (reference sequence). CDR3 in amino acids: CASSPQGLHLETQYF. The CDR3 region has the DNA TGTGCCAGTAGTCCCCAGGGACTTCACCTGGAGACCCAGTACTTC.

This clonotype was found many times. The chain has TRBV11-2 and TRBJ2-1; the match to TRBD1 covers 12 bases. Germline V gene lookup returns CDR1 SGHAT and CDR2 FQNNGV. V shed 5 bases, J shed 4 bases, and the junction held 9 bases outside the gene matches. The CDR3 loop spans 17 amino acids. The CDR3 reads CASSPRDRGLSYNEQFF. CDR3 DNA: TGTGCCAGCAGCCCTCGGGACAGGGGGCTGAGTTACAATGAGCAGTTCTTC. The variable domain in full, completed from reference TRBV11-2 and TRBJ2-1, reads EAGVAQSPRYKIIEKRQSVAFWCNPISGHATLYWYQQILGQGPKLLIQFQNNGVVDDSQLPKDRFSAERLKGVDSTLKIQPAKLEDSAVYLCASSPRDRGLSYNEQFFGPGTRLTVL.